The T cell receptor (beta chain) under discussion was sequenced for a study of patients and donors after allogeneic stem cell transplantation. TCRdb re-derived calls from the RT-PCR reads in MiXCR, one entry per CDR3 protein. There are about a million distinct CDR3 sequences in the sample; approximately 19% occur only once, and around 6% lies in the top ten. The CDR3 has 10 amino acids. V shed 0 bases and J shed 10 bases, with 4 bases lying between them. CDR1 SGHAT and CDR2 FQNNGV come from the germline V gene. This receptor was obtained from a human donor who was either an allogeneic HSCT recipient or a stem cell or donor lymphocyte infusion donor (not recorded which). It is not recorded whose cells these are; they may come from a transplant donor. This chain connects TRBV11-2 to TRBJ2-7; D remains ambiguous. Sequencing input: blood, either unsorted or a sorted T cell fraction (not recorded which). CDR3 sequence reads: CASSLEIQYF. The DNA for the CDR3 is TGTGCCAGCAGCTTAGAGATCCAGTACTTC.